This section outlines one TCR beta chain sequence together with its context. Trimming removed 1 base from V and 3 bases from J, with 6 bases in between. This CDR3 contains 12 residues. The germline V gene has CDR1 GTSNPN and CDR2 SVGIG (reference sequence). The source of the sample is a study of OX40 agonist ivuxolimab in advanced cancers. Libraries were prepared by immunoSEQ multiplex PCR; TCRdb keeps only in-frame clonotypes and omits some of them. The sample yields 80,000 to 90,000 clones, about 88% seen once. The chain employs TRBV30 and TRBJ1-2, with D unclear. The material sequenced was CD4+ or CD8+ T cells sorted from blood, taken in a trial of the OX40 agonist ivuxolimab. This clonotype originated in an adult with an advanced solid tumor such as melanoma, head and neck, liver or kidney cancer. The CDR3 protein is CAWSGNYYGYTF. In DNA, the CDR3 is TGTGCCTGGAGTGGTAATTACTATGGCTACACCTTC.